This TCR beta chain originates from a study of shared clonotypes between healthy human individuals. The study, taken as a whole, reports: The generation probabilities recorded for non-shared clonotypes fell below those of clonotypes shared by all four donors. Donors were few, which limited the genetic and exposure-history diversity represented.

Genomic DNA of each subset was evenly split across several immunoSEQ plates. Here immunoSEQ multiplex PCR was the method, and the copy in TCRdb shows in-frame clones only, minus some. Of roughly 2.5 million clones listed, more than 90% are singletons. Germline CDR1 and CDR2: SGHNT and YYREEE (reference sequence). The CDR3 has 14 amino acids. V was clipped by 0 bases and J by 8 bases, with 12 bases between them. CD4+ cells were split into CD45RA+ naive and CD45RA-negative memory subsets. Remarks on this clone: Its target is unknown.

This sequence joins TRBV5-4 and TRBJ2-1; D is perhaps TRBD2 (5 bases). The TCR originated in a young man in good health. Input material: naive CD4+ T cells sorted from blood. Described subset: CD45RA+ positively selected. CDR3 residues: CASSLAVFSDEQFF. The CDR3 DNA sequence: TGTGCCAGCAGCTTGGCTGTGTTTAGCGATGAGCAGTTCTTC.